The rows below give T cell receptor beta chains drawn from one sample of a study of blood T cell repertoires in COVID-19. TCRdb keeps only in-frame clones here, not all; method: immunoSEQ multiplex PCR. In the table there are 25,000 to 30,000 clones, about 89% of which are singletons. The sequencing input was peripheral blood. The receptors were gathered from a human donor in a cohort sampled during active COVID-19. CDR3s include the opening cysteine and the closing phenylalanine or tryptophan. The order of the fields is D gene, clone size, J gene, V gene, CDR3 DNA, CDR3 protein. The D gene is left open where the match is weak. Not every row has a clone size; where given, it reads once, few, many or a size class.

d_gene: TRBD2
abundance: NA
j_gene: TRBJ2-3
v_gene: TRBV30
CDR3nt: TGTGCCTGGACCCTGGGACTAGCGGGGAGCACAGATACGCAGTATTTT
CDR3aa: CAWTLGLAGSTDTQYF

d_gene: NA
abundance: NA
j_gene: TRBJ1-5
v_gene: TRBV9
CDR3nt: TGTGCCAGCAGTCTTGATGGACAGCTCAATCAGCCCCAGCATTTT
CDR3aa: CASSLDGQLNQPQHF

d_gene: TRBD1
abundance: once
j_gene: TRBJ1-2
v_gene: TRBV7-8
CDR3nt: TGTGCCAGCAGCTCGCCTCTACAGGGGGCTGAGCTCGGGTATGGCTACACCTTC
CDR3aa: CASSSPLQGAELGYGYTF

d_gene: TRBD1
abundance: NA
j_gene: TRBJ2-1
v_gene: TRBV19
CDR3nt: TGTGCCAGTAGCCGTCGGGACAGGGGGAGCTCCTACAATGAGCAGTTCTTC
CDR3aa: CASSRRDRGSSYNEQFF

d_gene: TRBD1
abundance: NA
j_gene: TRBJ2-7
v_gene: TRBV11-2
CDR3nt: TGTGCCAGCAGCCAGGGGGCAGGGCAATACGAGCAGTACTTC
CDR3aa: CASSQGAGQYEQYF

d_gene: NA
abundance: NA
j_gene: TRBJ2-3
v_gene: TRBV30
CDR3nt: TGTGCCTGGAGTAACGGAGCGCAGTATTTT
CDR3aa: CAWSNGAQYF

d_gene: NA
abundance: NA
j_gene: TRBJ1-6
v_gene: TRBV6-6
CDR3nt: TGTGCCAGCAGTAGCCTACAGGGAAATTCACCCCTCCACTTT
CDR3aa: CASSSLQGNSPLHF

d_gene: NA
abundance: NA
j_gene: TRBJ2-1
v_gene: TRBV7-6
CDR3nt: TGTGCCAGCAGCGATATGTCAAGCGCCAATGAGCAGTTCTTC
CDR3aa: CASSDMSSANEQFF

d_gene: TRBD2
abundance: NA
j_gene: TRBJ2-7
v_gene: TRBV6-6
CDR3nt: TGTGCCAGCACTATAGCGGGGGCCACCTACGAGCAGTACTTC
CDR3aa: CASTIAGATYEQYF

d_gene: TRBD1
abundance: NA
j_gene: TRBJ2-4
v_gene: TRBV5-8
CDR3nt: TGTGCCAGCAGCCTTGGGGCGGACAGGGTATTGGACATTCAGTACTTC
CDR3aa: CASSLGADRVLDIQYF

d_gene: NA
abundance: NA
j_gene: TRBJ2-3
v_gene: TRBV7-9
CDR3nt: TGTGCCAGCAGCTTAGTTGGGCGCACAGATACGCAGTATTTT
CDR3aa: CASSLVGRTDTQYF

d_gene: NA
abundance: NA
j_gene: TRBJ1-1
v_gene: TRBV14
CDR3nt: TGTGCCAGCAGCCAAGTGCAGGGGTACACTGAAGCTTTCTTT
CDR3aa: CASSQVQGYTEAFF

d_gene: TRBD1
abundance: NA
j_gene: TRBJ2-6
v_gene: TRBV10-1
CDR3nt: TGCGCCAGCTACAGGGGGACTTTCTCTGGGGCCAACGTCCTGACTTTC
CDR3aa: CASYRGTFSGANVLTF

d_gene: TRBD1
abundance: NA
j_gene: TRBJ2-1
v_gene: TRBV28
CDR3nt: TGTGCCAGCAGTTCCGCCGGGACAGGGTCAAATGAGCAGTTCTTC
CDR3aa: CASSSAGTGSNEQFF

d_gene: NA
abundance: NA
j_gene: TRBJ2-7
v_gene: TRBV2
CDR3nt: TGTGCCAGCAGCCCAGGGGATTCGACGTCCTACGAGCAGTACTTC
CDR3aa: CASSPGDSTSYEQYF

d_gene: TRBD1
abundance: NA
j_gene: TRBJ2-7
v_gene: TRBV29-1
CDR3nt: TGCAGCGTTGCCGTTGACAGGGAATACGAGCAGTACTTC
CDR3aa: CSVAVDREYEQYF

d_gene: TRBD1
abundance: few
j_gene: TRBJ1-3
v_gene: TRBV4-1
CDR3nt: TGCGCCAGCAGCCAAGCTACCGGGACAGGGCTATCTGGAAACACCATATATTTT
CDR3aa: CASSQATGTGLSGNTIYF

d_gene: NA
abundance: once
j_gene: TRBJ2-5
v_gene: TRBV6-4
CDR3nt: NA
CDR3aa: CASSTSVSGGRGETQYF

d_gene: NA
abundance: NA
j_gene: TRBJ1-4
v_gene: TRBV2
CDR3nt: TGTGCCAGCACTCCTCCCAGACAGGTTCTGCTCTCCCATGATCGGCCGGAAAAACTGTTTTTT
CDR3aa: CASTPPRQVLLSHDRPEKLFF

d_gene: NA
abundance: once
j_gene: TRBJ1-6
v_gene: TRBV28
CDR3nt: TGTGCCAGCAGTCCTAGTGGACGGGGTAAGAATTCACCCCTCCACTTT
CDR3aa: CASSPSGRGKNSPLHF

d_gene: NA
abundance: NA
j_gene: TRBJ2-4
v_gene: TRBV30
CDR3nt: TGTGCCTTCAATCCTACGACAGAGTTCCAAAACATTCAGTACTTC
CDR3aa: CAFNPTTEFQNIQYF

d_gene: TRBD1
abundance: NA
j_gene: TRBJ1-2
v_gene: TRBV12-3/TRBV12-4
CDR3nt: TGTGCCAGCAGTTTACAGGGGGCCTATGGCTACACCTTC
CDR3aa: CASSLQGAYGYTF

d_gene: NA
abundance: NA
j_gene: TRBJ1-4
v_gene: TRBV7-2
CDR3nt: TGTGCCAGCAGCCCAGACAGGGAAAAACTGTTTTTT
CDR3aa: CASSPDREKLFF

d_gene: NA
abundance: NA
j_gene: TRBJ1-1
v_gene: TRBV11-3
CDR3nt: TGTGCCAGCAGCGACCGCGGGGAAGCTTTCTTT
CDR3aa: CASSDRGEAFF

d_gene: NA
abundance: once
j_gene: TRBJ1-5
v_gene: TRBV25-1
CDR3nt: TGTGCCAGCAGCCAGGGTTCCAATCAGCCCCAGCATTTT
CDR3aa: CASSQGSNQPQHF

d_gene: TRBD1
abundance: NA
j_gene: TRBJ2-1
v_gene: TRBV3-1/TRBV3-2
CDR3nt: TGTGCCAGCAGCCAAGGCTTCGGGACAGGCTCCTACAATGAGCAGTTCTTC
CDR3aa: CASSQGFGTGSYNEQFF

d_gene: NA
abundance: NA
j_gene: TRBJ1-5
v_gene: TRBV23-1
CDR3nt: TGCGCCAGCAGTCAATCGTGCGGACAGTCACCCCAGCCCCAGCATTTT
CDR3aa: CASSQSCGQSPQPQHF

d_gene: TRBD1
abundance: NA
j_gene: TRBJ2-6
v_gene: TRBV3-1/TRBV3-2
CDR3nt: TGTGCCAGCAGTCGGACAGGGGCTGGGGCCAACGTCCTGACTTTC
CDR3aa: CASSRTGAGANVLTF

d_gene: NA
abundance: NA
j_gene: TRBJ1-2
v_gene: TRBV24-1
CDR3nt: TGTGCCACCGGAGGGACTTCTAACTATGGCTACACCTTC
CDR3aa: CATGGTSNYGYTF

d_gene: NA
abundance: NA
j_gene: TRBJ2-1
v_gene: TRBV5-1
CDR3nt: TGCGCCAGCAGCTTGGAAGGGGCGGTCTACAATGAGCAGTTCTTC
CDR3aa: CASSLEGAVYNEQFF

d_gene: TRBD1
abundance: NA
j_gene: TRBJ2-1
v_gene: TRBV6-5
CDR3nt: TGTGCCAGCATGGGCGGGACAGGGTCCTACAATGAGCAGTTCTTC
CDR3aa: CASMGGTGSYNEQFF

d_gene: TRBD1
abundance: NA
j_gene: TRBJ1-1
v_gene: TRBV4-1
CDR3nt: TGCGCCAGCAGCCAACCGCCGGGACAGGGGGCGAACACTGAAGCTTTCTTT
CDR3aa: CASSQPPGQGANTEAFF

d_gene: TRBD1
abundance: NA
j_gene: TRBJ1-2
v_gene: TRBV5-1
CDR3nt: TGCGCCAGCAGCTTGGGCGGGACAGGGGTCGATGGCTACACCTTC
CDR3aa: CASSLGGTGVDGYTF

d_gene: NA
abundance: NA
j_gene: TRBJ2-2
v_gene: TRBV27
CDR3nt: TGTGCCAGCAAGGGGCCGGGCCACTTCCCCGGGGAGCTGTTTTTT
CDR3aa: CASKGPGHFPGELFF

d_gene: TRBD1
abundance: few
j_gene: TRBJ1-2
v_gene: TRBV9
CDR3nt: TGTGCCAGCAGCGTTCAGCAGGGGGCGCGGGATGGCTACACCTTC
CDR3aa: CASSVQQGARDGYTF

d_gene: TRBD1
abundance: NA
j_gene: TRBJ2-7
v_gene: TRBV11-2
CDR3nt: TGTGCCAGCAGCTTAGACGGGACAGGGGGATTCGAGCAGTACTTC
CDR3aa: CASSLDGTGGFEQYF

d_gene: NA
abundance: NA
j_gene: TRBJ1-2
v_gene: TRBV7-9
CDR3nt: TGTGCCAGCAGCTTAGGCGGCTATGGCTACACCTTC
CDR3aa: CASSLGGYGYTF

d_gene: NA
abundance: NA
j_gene: TRBJ2-7
v_gene: TRBV7-8
CDR3nt: TGTGCCAGCAGCCCTCGACTAGATTCGTACGAGCAGTACTTC
CDR3aa: CASSPRLDSYEQYF

d_gene: NA
abundance: NA
j_gene: TRBJ1-1
v_gene: TRBV10-3
CDR3nt: TGTGCCATCAGTGGGGGGGGGCAGAACACTGAAGCTTTCTTT
CDR3aa: CAISGGGQNTEAFF

d_gene: NA
abundance: NA
j_gene: TRBJ2-7
v_gene: TRBV7-9
CDR3nt: TGTGCCAGCAGTCCCGGACTTAGCATGTACGAGCAGTACTTC
CDR3aa: CASSPGLSMYEQYF

d_gene: TRBD1
abundance: NA
j_gene: TRBJ1-6
v_gene: TRBV4-2
CDR3nt: TGTGCCAGCAGCCTGACAGGGGATACGGACCTCCACTTT
CDR3aa: CASSLTGDTDLHF

d_gene: NA
abundance: NA
j_gene: TRBJ2-7
v_gene: TRBV20-1
CDR3nt: TGCAGTGCTAATCCGGGCTACGAGCAGTACTTC
CDR3aa: CSANPGYEQYF

d_gene: TRBD1
abundance: NA
j_gene: TRBJ2-5
v_gene: TRBV13
CDR3nt: TGTGCCAGCAGCTTAGCCCAAAAGGGACAGGGCCAAGAGACCCAGTACTTC
CDR3aa: CASSLAQKGQGQETQYF

d_gene: TRBD1
abundance: NA
j_gene: TRBJ1-6
v_gene: TRBV7-9
CDR3nt: TGTGCCAGCAGCTTAGGACAGGGTCTCGCACCCCTCCACTTT
CDR3aa: CASSLGQGLAPLHF